This TCR beta chain was captured by sequencing in a study of T cells after yellow fever vaccination. CDR3 length: 15 residues. After removal of 6 bases from V and 3 bases from J, the junction contained 8 bases not matched to a gene. TCRdb used MiXCR to reprocess the 5' RACE reads, holding one entry per CDR3 protein. Among about 120,000 distinct CDR3 sequences, 7.5% to 10% were seen once, and the ten largest hold about two fifths. Sequenced material: CD8+ T cells sorted from PBMCs, taken on the day of the yellow fever booster vaccination. The receptor comes from a man aged 18 to 30 who received the YFV17D yellow fever vaccine. V usage is TRBV12-3 or TRBV12-4 and J usage is TRBJ2-4; 7 bases align to TRBD1. The CDR3 is CASSPRSGGKNIQYF. The CDR3 DNA reads TGTGCCAGCAGCCCCAGGTCAGGGGGCAAAAACATTCAGTACTTC.